This record looks at one TCR beta chain sequence and its context. Antigen: not known. These data originate in a study of CD8 T cells in Susac syndrome. Findings and limits, study-wide: Regarding the TCR sequencing and HLA analysis, the study admitted that a relatively small number of individuals were involved.

This CDR3 is built from 16 residues. Germline assignment: CDR1 SGHRS and CDR2 YFSETQ. The V and J ends lost 2 bases and 8 bases respectively, with 19 bases between them. CD8+ and CD4+ T cells from blood underwent TCR beta sequencing. When the RNA was reverse transcribed, random hexamers were used with an input of roughly 0.45 to 1 ug. An immunoSEQ multiplex PCR generated amplified TCR beta CDR3 products spanning 54 Vbeta and 13 Jbeta. In TCRdb, the immunoSEQ multiplex PCR reads were re-called with MiXCR into one record per CDR3 protein. Among about 400,000 distinct CDR3 sequences listed, 85% were seen once.

This TCR was recovered from a human donor with multiple sclerosis. The V call is TRBV5-1, the J call TRBJ1-4; D is perhaps TRBD1 (5 bases). The sequenced material came from CD8+ T cells from PBMCs. CDR3 sequence reads: CASSFGFELRDEKLFF. DNA for the CDR3: TGCGCCAGCAGCTTTGGATTTGAGTTGAGGGACGAAAAACTGTTTTTT.